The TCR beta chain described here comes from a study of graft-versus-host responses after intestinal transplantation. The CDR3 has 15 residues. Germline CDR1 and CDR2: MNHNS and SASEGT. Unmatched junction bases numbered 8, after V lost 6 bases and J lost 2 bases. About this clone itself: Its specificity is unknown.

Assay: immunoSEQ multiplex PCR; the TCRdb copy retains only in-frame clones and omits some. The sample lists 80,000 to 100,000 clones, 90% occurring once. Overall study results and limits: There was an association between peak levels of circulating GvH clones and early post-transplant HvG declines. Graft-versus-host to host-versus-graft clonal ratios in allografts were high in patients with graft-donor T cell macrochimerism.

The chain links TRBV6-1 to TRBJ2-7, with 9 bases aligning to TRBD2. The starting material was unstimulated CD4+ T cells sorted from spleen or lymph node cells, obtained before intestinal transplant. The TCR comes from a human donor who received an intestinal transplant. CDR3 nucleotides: TGTGCCAGCAGGATTAGCGGGGGTCTCGCCTACGAGCAGTACTTC. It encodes CASRISGGLAYEQYF.